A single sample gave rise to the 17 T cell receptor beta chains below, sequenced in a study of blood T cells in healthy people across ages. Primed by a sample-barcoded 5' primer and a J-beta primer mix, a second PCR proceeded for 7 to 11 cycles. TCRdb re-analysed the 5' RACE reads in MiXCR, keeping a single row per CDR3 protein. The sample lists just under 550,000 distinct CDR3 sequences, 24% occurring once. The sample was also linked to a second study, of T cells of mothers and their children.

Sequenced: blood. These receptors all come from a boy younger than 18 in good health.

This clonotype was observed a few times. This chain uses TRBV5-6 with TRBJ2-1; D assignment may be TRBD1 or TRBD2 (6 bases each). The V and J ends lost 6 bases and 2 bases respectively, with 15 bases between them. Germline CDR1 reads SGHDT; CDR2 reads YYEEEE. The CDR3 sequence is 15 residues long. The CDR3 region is CASIWRGAPYNEQFF. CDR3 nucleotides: TGTGCCAGCATCTGGAGGGGGGCACCCTACAATGAGCAGTTCTTC.

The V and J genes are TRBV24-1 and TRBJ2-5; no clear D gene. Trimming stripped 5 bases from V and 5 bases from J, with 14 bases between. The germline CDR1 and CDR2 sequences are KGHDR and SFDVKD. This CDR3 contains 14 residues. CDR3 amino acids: CATSGGRWRETQYF. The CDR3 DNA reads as TGTGCCACCAGTGGCGGCAGGTGGCGGGAGACCCAGTACTTC.

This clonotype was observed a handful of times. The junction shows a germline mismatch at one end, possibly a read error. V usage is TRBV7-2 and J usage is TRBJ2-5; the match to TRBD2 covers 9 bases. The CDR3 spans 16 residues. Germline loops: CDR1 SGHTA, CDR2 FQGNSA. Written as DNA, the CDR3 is TGTGCCAGCAGCTTAGGTCGACTAGCGGATTTCTACGAGCAGTGCTTC. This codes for CASSLGRLADFYEQCF.

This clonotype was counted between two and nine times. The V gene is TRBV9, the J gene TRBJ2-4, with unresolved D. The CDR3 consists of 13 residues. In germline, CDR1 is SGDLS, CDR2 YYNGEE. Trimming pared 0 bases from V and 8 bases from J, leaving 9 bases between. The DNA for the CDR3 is TGTGCCAGCAGCGTAGATATCGGTCACATTCAGTACTTC. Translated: CASSVDIGHIQYF.

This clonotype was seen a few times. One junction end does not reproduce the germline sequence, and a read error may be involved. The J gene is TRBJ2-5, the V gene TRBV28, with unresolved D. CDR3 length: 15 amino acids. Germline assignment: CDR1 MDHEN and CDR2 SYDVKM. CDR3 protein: CAGSWARVLTYKQYF. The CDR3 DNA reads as TGTGCCGGCAGTTGGGCTCGTGTGCTCACCTACAAGCAGTACTTC.

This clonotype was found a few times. CDR3 bases: TGTGCCAGCAGTATTACTAGCGGGTACTCCTACGAGCAGTACTTC. It encodes CASSITSGYSYEQYF. The chain employs TRBV27 and TRBJ2-7; 9 positions agree with TRBD2. The CDR3 has 15 amino acids. Trimming at V came to 5 bases and at J to 0 bases, leaving 5 bases not matched to a gene. The germline V gene encodes CDR1 MNHEY and CDR2 SMNVEV (reference sequence).

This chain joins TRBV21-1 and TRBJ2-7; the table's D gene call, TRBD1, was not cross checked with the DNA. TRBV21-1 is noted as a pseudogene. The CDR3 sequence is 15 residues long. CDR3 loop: CASSNRRGRTYEQYF. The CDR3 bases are TGTGCCAGCAGCAACCGCAGGGGACGTACCTACGAGCAGTACTTC.

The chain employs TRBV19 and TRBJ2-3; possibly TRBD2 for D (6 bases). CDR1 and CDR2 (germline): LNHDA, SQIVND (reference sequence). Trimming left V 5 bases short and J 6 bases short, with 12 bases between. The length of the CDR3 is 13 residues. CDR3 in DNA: TGTGCCAGTAGTGGCGGGGCTGCGGATACGCAGTATTTT. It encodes CASSGGAADTQYF.

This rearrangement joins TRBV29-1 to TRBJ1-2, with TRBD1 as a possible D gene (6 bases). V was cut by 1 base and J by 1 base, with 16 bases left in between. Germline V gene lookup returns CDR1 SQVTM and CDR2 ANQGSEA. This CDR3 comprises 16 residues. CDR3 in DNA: TGCAGCGTTGAAGGTTACAGGGAAACATTTAACTATGGCTACACCTTC. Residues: CSVEGYRETFNYGYTF.

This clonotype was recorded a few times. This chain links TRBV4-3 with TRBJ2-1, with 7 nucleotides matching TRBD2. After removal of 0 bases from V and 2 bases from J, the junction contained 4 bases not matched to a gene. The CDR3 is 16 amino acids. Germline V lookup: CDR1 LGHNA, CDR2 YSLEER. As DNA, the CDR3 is TGCGCCAGCAGCCAAGACGACGGGGGGACCTACAATGAGCAGTTCTTC. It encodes CASSQDDGGTYNEQFF.

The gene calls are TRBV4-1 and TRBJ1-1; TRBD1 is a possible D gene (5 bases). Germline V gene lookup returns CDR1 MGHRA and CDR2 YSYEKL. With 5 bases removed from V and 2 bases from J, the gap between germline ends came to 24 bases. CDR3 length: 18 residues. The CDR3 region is CASSKGVIKAPLNTEAFF. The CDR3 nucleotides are TGCGCCAGCAGCAAAGGGGTTATTAAGGCTCCTTTAAACACTGAAGCTTTCTTT.

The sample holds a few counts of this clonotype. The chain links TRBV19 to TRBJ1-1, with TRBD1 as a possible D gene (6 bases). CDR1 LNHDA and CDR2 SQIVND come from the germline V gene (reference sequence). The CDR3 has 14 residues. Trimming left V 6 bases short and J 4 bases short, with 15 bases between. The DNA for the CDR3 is TGTGCCAGTAGCTGGGGGACAAGAAGCACTGAAGCTTTCTTT. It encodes CASSWGTRSTEAFF.

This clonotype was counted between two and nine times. CDR3 residues: CASSQEWRTGSNSPLHF. CDR3 bases: TGTGCCAGCAGCCAAGAGTGGAGGACAGGGAGTAATTCACCCCTCCACTTT. The chain combines TRBV4-2 with TRBJ1-6; 8 bases map to TRBD1. The V segment lost 0 bases and the J segment 6 bases; nucleotides outside the gene matches: 7. The CDR3 is made up of 17 amino acids. Germline V gene data show CDR1 as LGHNA and CDR2 as YNFKEQ.

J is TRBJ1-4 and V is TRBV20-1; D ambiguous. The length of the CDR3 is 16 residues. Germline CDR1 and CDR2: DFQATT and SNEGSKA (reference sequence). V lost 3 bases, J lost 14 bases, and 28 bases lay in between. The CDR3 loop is CSARPCIWTLKKVLFF. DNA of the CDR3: TGCAGTGCTAGGCCCTGTATATGGACTCTCAAGAAGGTGCTGTTTTTT.

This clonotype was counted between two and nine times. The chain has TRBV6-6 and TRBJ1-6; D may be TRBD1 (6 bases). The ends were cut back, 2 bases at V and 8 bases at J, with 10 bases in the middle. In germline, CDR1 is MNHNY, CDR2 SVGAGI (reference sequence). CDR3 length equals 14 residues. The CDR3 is CASSYIRGDSPLHF. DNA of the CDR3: TGTGCCAGCAGTTACATCAGGGGTGATTCACCCCTCCACTTT.

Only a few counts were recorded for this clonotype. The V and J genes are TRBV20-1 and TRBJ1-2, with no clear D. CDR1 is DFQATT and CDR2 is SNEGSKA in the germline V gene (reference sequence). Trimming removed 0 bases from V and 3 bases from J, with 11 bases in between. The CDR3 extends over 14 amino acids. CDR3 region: CSARDEGNDYGYTF. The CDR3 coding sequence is TGCAGTGCTAGAGATGAGGGAAACGACTATGGCTACACCTTC.

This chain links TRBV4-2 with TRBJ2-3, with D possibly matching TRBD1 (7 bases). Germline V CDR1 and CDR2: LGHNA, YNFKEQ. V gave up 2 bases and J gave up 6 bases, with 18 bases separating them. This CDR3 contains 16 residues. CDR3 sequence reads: CASSQKRQGGVDTQYF. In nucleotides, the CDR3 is TGTGCCAGCAGCCAAAAAAGGCAGGGGGGAGTCGATACGCAGTATTTT.